This TCR beta chain was retrieved from a study of blood T cell dynamics during melanoma immunotherapy. Overall study context: First-line therapy was either pembrolizumab or nivolumab with ipilimumab for metastatic melanoma. Study-level findings and limits: It remained unknown if the driving T cell clones were melanoma-specific.

This clone was detected only a few times. What it binds is unknown. Germline V gene sequence: CDR1 SGHNT, CDR2 YYREEE (reference sequence). There are 13 residues in the CDR3. The V gene lost 4 bases and the J gene lost 2 bases, with 10 bases spanning the gap. Time point of the sample: week 3, after first cycle of checkpoint inhibitor. Patients had no prior systemic cancer treatment, immunosuppressants or other active cancers. A fixed DNA input of about 350 ng was used per bulk PBMC sample. Generated by immunoSEQ multiplex PCR, the TCRdb table keeps only in-frame clones and is missing some. The sample lists around 5,000 clones; 84% were seen once.

The sequence was collected from a human donor with melanoma. V usage is TRBV5-4 and J usage is TRBJ2-7, with unresolved D. Here the sequenced sample was blood, taken from a patient treated with checkpoint blockade. DNA of the CDR3: TGTGCCAGCAGCAATCCTACCACCTACGAGCAGTACTTC. This translates into CASSNPTTYEQYF.